This record looks at one TCR beta chain sequence and its context. Its target is not known. The data belong to a study of Ad26.COV2.S vaccination and SARS-CoV-2 variants. Per the germline V gene, CDR1 is SEHNR and CDR2 is FQNEAQ (reference sequence). V gave up 5 bases and J gave up 8 bases; unmatched junction bases: 11. The CDR3 runs to 15 residues. This table comes from immunoSEQ multiplex PCR, and its TCRdb copy is limited to in-frame clones, with some not included. The table includes roughly 400,000 clones, 90% detected once. Study results and caveats: Placebo recipients trailed vaccine recipients in spike-specific TCR breadth. The TCR breadth and depth analyses may have produced an underestimate of total T cell responses.

As to treatment: 15 to 20 received Ad26.COV2.S at low or high dose, single or two shots; 5 received placebo; per-sample allocation not given. Specimen acquisition occurred on day 63 following the initial vaccine or placebo injection. Boston provided a donor who was an adult aged 18-55 years. This sequence joins TRBV7-9 and TRBJ2-1; 8 nucleotides line up with TRBD2. The sequenced sample was peripheral blood, obtained in a trial of Ad26.COV2.S vaccine versus placebo. This sequence originates from a person between 18 and 59 years old who received the Ad26.COV2.S COVID-19 vaccine or a placebo. CDR3: CASSLLAGSGDEQFF. The CDR3 DNA follows: TGTGCCAGCAGCCTCCTAGCGGGTTCAGGGGATGAGCAGTTCTTC.